This TCR beta chain is drawn from a study of shared clonotypes between healthy human individuals. The naive CD8 fraction comprised CD45RO-negative cells positively selected for CCR7 and excluded terminally differentiated effector memory CD45RA+ cells. The test was conducted at deep level. Several immunoSEQ plates held equal portions of the genomic DNA taken from each subset. The assay was immunoSEQ multiplex PCR, and TCRdb's table has in-frame clones only and misses some. The sample comprises millions of clones, about 95% of which are singletons, and 1% to 1.3% rests with the top ten. The V gene's germline CDR1 is SEHNR and CDR2 FQNEAQ (reference sequence). The CDR3 has 12 residues. V was trimmed by 8 bases and J by 1 base, leaving 9 bases between them. Overall study findings and caveats: Clonotype sharing among donors likely depends on sequencing depth.

A remark on this clone: Antigen specificity is unknown.

This rearrangement joins TRBV7-9 to TRBJ2-7; possibly TRBD1 for D (6 bases). This clonotype originated in a young man in good health. The specimen was naive CD8+ T cells sorted from blood. CDR3 sequence: CASLDSSYEQYF. In DNA, the CDR3 is TGTGCCAGCTTGGACAGTTCCTACGAGCAGTACTTC.